A single sample gave rise to the 10 T cell receptor beta chains below, sequenced in a study of blood T cell repertoires in COVID-19. TCRdb's copy holds only in-frame clones and misses some; the assay was immunoSEQ multiplex PCR. The sample shows some 96,000 clones, 80% of them seen only once. Sequencing was carried out using peripheral blood. These receptors came from a woman between 65 and 79 years old with acute or convalescent COVID-19.

This chain connects TRBV10-3 to TRBJ1-2; D may be TRBD1 (5 bases). The V gene's germline CDR1 is ENHRY and CDR2 SYGVKD. V was trimmed by 2 bases and J by 8 bases, leaving 15 bases between them. This CDR3 spans 14 amino acids. The DNA for the CDR3 is TGTGCCATCAGTGAGATAGGGGCGCGGCAGGGCTACACCTTC. Residues: CAISEIGARQGYTF.

The chain carries TRBV5-1 and TRBJ2-7; TRBD2 agrees at 10 bases. Losses at the gene ends were 5 bases for V and 2 bases for J; bases not matched to a gene: 13. CDR1 is SGHRS, CDR2 YFSETQ, per germline. The CDR3 extends over 17 amino acids. The CDR3, as DNA: TGCGCCAGCAGTGAGGGGTTCTCTAGCGGGGGCGCCTACGAGCAGTACTTC. The encoded protein is CASSEGFSSGGAYEQYF. Using reference TRBV5-1 and TRBJ2-7 for the parts outside the CDR3, the full variable domain is KAGVTQTPRYLIKTRGQQVTLSCSPISGHRSVSWYQQTPGQGLQFLFEYFSETQRNKGNFPGRFSGRQFSNSRSEMNVSTLELGDSALYLCASSEGFSSGGAYEQYFGPGTRLTVT.

This chain connects TRBV28 to TRBJ2-4; D is uncertain. Trimming removed 6 bases from V and 0 bases from J, with 18 bases in between. Looked up from germline, CDR1 is MDHEN and CDR2 is SYDVKM. CDR3 length equals 17 residues. The CDR3, as DNA: TGTGCCAGCAGCCCTAACCGAGTACTTCTAGCCAAAAACATTCAGTACTTC. Its translation: CASSPNRVLLAKNIQYF.

The V gene is TRBV11-2, the J gene TRBJ1-6, with D possibly matching TRBD1 (5 bases). Per germline, CDR1 SGHAT and CDR2 FQNNGV. V shed 1 base and J shed 10 bases, with 17 bases lying between them. The CDR3 contains 16 residues. CDR3: CASSLALGAGFSPLHF. In nucleotides, the CDR3 is TGTGCCAGCAGCTTAGCCCTAGGAGCAGGGTTCTCACCCCTCCACTTT.

V and J are TRBV10-3 and TRBJ1-4; D is ambiguous. This CDR3 is 15 amino acids long. Germline loops: CDR1 ENHRY, CDR2 SYGVKD. V lost 5 bases, J lost 0 bases, and 10 bases lay in between. CDR3 nucleotides: TGTGCCATCAGTCCGAGTTCCGCAACTAATGAAAAACTGTTTTTT. This sequence encodes CAISPSSATNEKLFF.

J is TRBJ2-2 and V is TRBV5-6; 13 bases align to TRBD2. This CDR3 contains 17 residues. Losses at the gene ends were 1 base for V and 3 bases for J; bases not matched to a gene: 3. Germline CDR1 is SGHDT and CDR2 is YYEEEE. The CDR3 loop is CASSLRLAGGYTGELFF. DNA for the CDR3: TGTGCCAGCAGCTTGAGACTAGCGGGGGGATACACCGGGGAGCTGTTTTTT.

The CDR3 bases are TGTGCCAGTAGCCCCAGTGGGACAGTTAATGAAAAACTGTTTTTT. Translating it yields CASSPSGTVNEKLFF. The rearrangement uses TRBV19 and TRBJ1-4, with TRBD1 matching 7 bases. The CDR3 runs 15 residues. Trimming removed 6 bases from V and 4 bases from J; junction bases left unmatched: 8. Germline CDR1 is LNHDA and CDR2 is SQIVND (reference sequence).

The chain recombines TRBV19 with TRBJ1-2, with 7 positions matching TRBD1. Germline trimming cut 7 bases from V and 4 bases from J; bases unmatched to any gene: 12. The CDR3 loop spans 15 amino acids. Germline lookup yields CDR1 LNHDA and CDR2 SQIVND (reference sequence). The CDR3 sequence: CASNTQGSVPYGYTF. The CDR3 nucleotides are TGTGCCAGTAATACACAGGGGTCCGTTCCCTATGGCTACACCTTC. Complete variable domain (other parts from reference TRBV19 and TRBJ1-2): DGGITQSPKYLFRKEGQNVTLSCEQNLNHDAMYWYRQDPGQGLRLIYYSQIVNDFQKGDIAEGYSVSREKKESFPLTVTSAQKNPTAFYLCASNTQGSVPYGYTFGSGTRLTVV.

This clone was counted a few times. The rearrangement joins TRBV29-1 to TRBJ2-7; 9 bases align to TRBD1. Germline CDR1 and CDR2: SQVTM and ANQGSEA. V was clipped by 4 bases and J by 7 bases; unmatched bases: 8. The CDR3 covers 13 residues. The DNA for the CDR3 is TGCAGCGTTGCCAAACAGGGGGCGGGGGAGCAGTACTTC. Translation: CSVAKQGAGEQYF.

The chain links TRBV30 to TRBJ2-2; TRBD2 is a possible D gene (8 bases). The germline V and J ends were trimmed by 0 bases and 4 bases, with 15 bases remaining between them. This CDR3 is built from 16 residues. Germline values: CDR1 GTSNPN, CDR2 SVGIG (reference sequence). Here the CDR3 reads CAWSVGGGGSTGELFF. The CDR3 DNA is TGTGCCTGGAGTGTAGGGGGCGGGGGGAGCACCGGGGAGCTGTTTTTT.